These 21 T cell receptor beta chains originate from one sample sequenced in a study of beta chain features in type 1 diabetes. Sequenced material consisted of expressed TCRB transcripts (all of the isolated RNA was reverse transcribed). Clones were sequenced by immunoSEQ multiplex PCR, and TCRdb holds only the in-frame ones, with some missing. This table has fewer than 350,000 clones, less than 20% appearing once. Sequencing was performed on naive CD4+ T cells from blood. The receptors originated from a woman younger than 35 in good health.

The V and J genes are TRBV6-6 and TRBJ2-6; D gene uncertain. V was clipped by 1 base and J by 0 bases, with 4 bases between them. The CDR3 is 15 residues long. Germline V lookup: CDR1 MNHNY, CDR2 SVGAGI (reference sequence). The CDR3 bases are TGTGCCAGCAGTTACTTCGTCTCTGGGGCCAACGTCCTGACTTTC. This encodes CASSYFVSGANVLTF.

This clone turned up a few times. CDR3: CASSLDLAGGPKTQYF. CDR3 DNA: TGTGCCAGCAGCTTGGATTTAGCGGGAGGGCCAAAGACCCAGTACTTC. V is TRBV7-9 and J is TRBJ2-5, with 11 nucleotides matching TRBD2. V gave up 3 bases and J gave up 6 bases; unmatched junction bases: 9. Germline V lookup: CDR1 SEHNR, CDR2 FQNEAQ (reference sequence). CDR3 length: 16 amino acids.

The V call is TRBV30, the J call TRBJ1-2, with D possibly matching TRBD1 (6 bases). V was shortened by 3 bases and J by 8 bases, with 19 bases between the two germline ends. CDR3 size: 14 residues. From germline, CDR1 is GTSNPN and CDR2 SVGIG (reference sequence). CDR3: CAWSATGNYRGYTF. The DNA for the CDR3 is TGTGCCTGGAGCGCAACAGGGAACTATAGGGGCTACACCTTC.

This clone has just a few counts. V usage is TRBV25-1 and J usage is TRBJ2-3; the match to TRBD1 covers 9 bases. J lost 4 bases, V lost 4 bases, and 0 bases had no gene match. The CDR3 is made up of 13 amino acids. Germline V lookup: CDR1 MGHDK, CDR2 SYGVNS. The CDR3 is CASSGQGADTQYF. The CDR3, as DNA: TGTGCCAGCAGTGGACAGGGGGCAGATACGCAGTATTTT.

The V and J genes are TRBV5-6 and TRBJ2-1, with 9 nucleotides matching TRBD1. The length of the CDR3 is 18 residues. Trimming removed 1 base from V and 1 base from J; junction bases left unmatched: 9. Germline CDR1 reads SGHDT; CDR2 reads YYEEEE. CDR3 protein: CASSLFGTGFLSYNEQFF. As DNA, the CDR3 is TGTGCCAGCAGCTTGTTCGGGACAGGGTTTCTATCCTACAATGAGCAGTTCTTC. The variable domain in full, with the rest retrieved from reference TRBV5-6 and TRBJ2-1, is DAGVTQSPTHLIKTRGQQVTLRCSPKSGHDTVSWYQQALGQGPQFIFQYYEEEERQRGNFPDRFSGHQFPNYSSELNVNALLLGDSALYLCASSLFGTGFLSYNEQFFGPGTRLTVL.

A note on this clone: Distinct nucleotide sequences in the sample also encode this CDR3. This chain joins TRBV7-9 and TRBJ2-3; D is ambiguous. CDR1 SEHNR and CDR2 FQNEAQ come from the germline V gene (reference sequence). CDR3 length equals 11 residues. V was clipped by 5 bases and J by 3 bases, with 3 bases between them. In DNA form, the CDR3 reads TGTGCCAGCAGCCCGACAGATACGCAGTATTTT. Its translation: CASSPTDTQYF.

The chain employs TRBV9 and TRBJ1-2; TRBD1 might be the D (6 bases). CDR1 SGDLS and CDR2 YYNGEE come from the germline V gene. The CDR3 runs to 15 residues. Trimming shortened V by 6 bases and J by 2 bases, and 17 bases separated the two germline ends. CDR3 residues: CASTLGGRGNYGYTF. The CDR3 DNA is TGTGCCAGCACCTTAGGAGGCAGGGGCAACTATGGCTACACCTTC. The variable domain in full, completed from reference TRBV9 and TRBJ1-2, reads DSGVTQTPKHLITATGQRVTLRCSPRSGDLSVYWYQQSLDQGLQFLIQYYNGEERAKGNILERFSAQQFPDLHSELNLSSLELGDSALYFCASTLGGRGNYGYTFGSGTRLTVV.

This clone was found a few times. V gene TRBV5-4 combines with J gene TRBJ1-3, with 8 positions matching TRBD1. The CDR3 covers 16 residues. The J segment lost 2 bases and the V segment lost 4 bases, leaving 8 bases of the junction unmatched. Looked up from germline, CDR1 is SGHNT and CDR2 is YYREEE (reference sequence). CDR3 DNA: TGTGCCAGCAGCCTGGACAGGGTAGAGACTGGAAACACCATATATTTT. It specifies CASSLDRVETGNTIYF. The complete variable domain, with remaining parts taken from reference TRBV5-4 and TRBJ1-3, reads ETGVTQSPTHLIKTRGQQVTLRCSSQSGHNTVSWYQQALGQGPQFIFQYYREEENGRGNFPPRFSGLQFPNYSSELNVNALELDDSALYLCASSLDRVETGNTIYFGEGSWLTVV.

V gene TRBV7-2 combines with J gene TRBJ2-1, with 8 bases that match TRBD2. Unmatched junction bases numbered 3, after V lost 2 bases and J lost 9 bases. Germline CDR1 reads SGHTA; CDR2 reads FQGNSA. The CDR3 consists of 13 residues. The DNA for the CDR3 is TGTGCCAGCAGCTTATTCGCGGGGGGTGAGCAGTTCTTC. As protein: CASSLFAGGEQFF. Filled out from reference TRBV7-2 and TRBJ2-1, the complete variable domain reads GAGVSQSPSNKVTEKGKDVELRCDPISGHTALYWYRQSLGQGLEFLIYFQGNSAPDKSGLPSDRFSAERTGGSVSTLTIQRTQQEDSAVYLCASSLFAGGEQFFGPGTRLTVL.

The rearrangement uses TRBV5-4 and TRBJ1-5; D not certain. Per the germline V gene, CDR1 is SGHNT and CDR2 is YYREEE (reference sequence). The CDR3 sequence is 13 residues long. The V gene lost 4 bases and the J gene lost 4 bases, with 9 bases spanning the gap. CDR3 sequence reads: CASSPGINQPQHF. As DNA, the CDR3 is TGTGCCAGCAGCCCCGGGATTAATCAGCCCCAGCATTTT.

This CDR3 is CASSQDRLVSYEQYF. Here the CDR3 DNA reads TGTGCCAGCAGCCAAGATCGACTCGTGAGCTACGAGCAGTACTTC. The V and J genes are TRBV4-2 and TRBJ2-7; no firm D call. Germline V CDR1 and CDR2: LGHNA, YNFKEQ. With 0 bases removed from V and 3 bases from J, the gap between germline ends came to 12 bases. This CDR3 comprises 15 residues.

This clone came up once. V gene TRBV5-4 combines with J gene TRBJ1-1; 11 bases are shared with TRBD1. CDR3 size: 15 residues. V was pared by 0 bases and J by 3 bases, with 1 base of the junction left unmatched. The V gene's germline CDR1 is SGHNT and CDR2 YYREEE (reference sequence). The CDR3 spells CASSLAGQGDTEAFF. The CDR3 DNA reads TGTGCCAGCAGCTTGGCGGGACAGGGGGACACTGAAGCTTTCTTT.

This clone was detected only a few times. V and J are TRBV29-1 and TRBJ1-1; 7 bases are shared with TRBD1. In germline, CDR1 is SQVTM, CDR2 ANQGSEA. The CDR3 has 13 residues. The J segment lost 2 bases and the V segment lost 2 bases, leaving 2 bases of the junction unmatched. The CDR3 reads CSVERGLNTEAFF. As DNA, the CDR3 is TGCAGCGTTGAAAGGGGGCTCAACACTGAAGCTTTCTTT.

This clone appeared a few times. V usage is TRBV2 and J usage is TRBJ1-1, with a weak D call TRBD1 (5 bases). Germline V lookup: CDR1 SNHLY, CDR2 FYNNEI. The CDR3 contains 13 residues. The V gene lost 4 bases and the J gene lost 1 base, with 7 bases spanning the gap. The CDR3 region has the DNA TGTGCCAGCAGTGGGACATCGAACACTGAAGCTTTCTTT. Its translation: CASSGTSNTEAFF.

The rearrangement joins TRBV2 to TRBJ1-5, with a possible D match to TRBD1 (5 bases). V lost 0 bases to trimming and J lost 7 bases, with 10 bases between them. CDR1 is SNHLY, CDR2 FYNNEI, per germline. The CDR3 loop spans 14 amino acids. The CDR3 is CASSEALWGQPQHF. In DNA, the CDR3 is TGTGCCAGCAGTGAAGCGCTTTGGGGCCAGCCCCAGCATTTT.

This clone turned up a few times. The rearrangement joins TRBV7-9 to TRBJ1-2, with 9 bases matching TRBD1. The germline V gene encodes CDR1 SEHNR and CDR2 FQNEAQ (reference sequence). The CDR3 runs to 14 residues. V gave up 5 bases and J gave up 8 bases; unmatched junction bases: 9. CDR3 in DNA: TGTGCCAGCAGCGAGGACAGGGGAGGGAAAGGCTACACCTTC. Translation gives CASSEDRGGKGYTF. The variable domain in full, with the rest retrieved from reference TRBV7-9 and TRBJ1-2, is DTGVSQNPRHKITKRGQNVTFRCDPISEHNRLYWYRQTLGQGPEFLTYFQNEAQLEKSRLLSDRFSAERPKGSFSTLEIQRTEQGDSAMYLCASSEDRGGKGYTFGSGTRLTVV.

The chain employs TRBV4-3 and TRBJ2-3; no clear D gene. Per germline, CDR1 LGHNA and CDR2 YSLEER. This CDR3 comprises 14 residues. Trimming removed 0 bases at V and 8 bases at J, with 12 bases between. CDR3 in DNA: TGCGCCAGCAGCCAAGATCCCCGACAAGCTACGCAGTATTTT. It is translated as CASSQDPRQATQYF.

This clone has just a few counts. The chain combines TRBV10-1 with TRBJ2-5; D is ambiguous. Germline CDR1 reads WNHNN; CDR2 reads SYGVQD (reference sequence). V lost 1 base and J lost 2, with 8 bases in between. This CDR3 has 14 residues. The CDR3 nucleotides read TGCGCCAGCAGTGAGTTCACAAGTCAAGAGACCCAGTACTTC. Translated, it gives CASSEFTSQETQYF.

For the CDR3, the DNA is TGCGCCAGCAGCTTTCGGACAGGGGGTGAAGGGACCCAGTACTTC. Its protein product is CASSFRTGGEGTQYF. This rearrangement joins TRBV5-1 to TRBJ2-5, with 10 bases fitting TRBD1. Germline V CDR1 and CDR2: SGHRS, YFSETQ. The CDR3 is 15 amino acids. The J segment lost 7 bases and the V segment lost 2 bases, leaving 8 bases of the junction unmatched.

About this clone: One base away lies a much larger clone, so this may be a sequencing read error. The V and J genes are TRBV5-1 and TRBJ1-1; D possibly corresponds to TRBD1 (5 bases). Deletions cut 2 bases from V and 1 base from J, with 6 bases between. The CDR3 extends over 13 amino acids. Germline CDR1 reads SGHRS; CDR2 reads YFSETQ. The CDR3 spells CASSLQENTEAFF. CDR3 sequence (DNA): TGCGCCAGCAGCTTACAGGAGAACACTGAAGCTTTCTTT.

This rearrangement joins TRBV30 to TRBJ1-3; the D is unclear. The CDR3 has 13 amino acids. V gave up 3 bases and J gave up 0 bases, with 6 bases separating them. Germline values: CDR1 GTSNPN, CDR2 SVGIG (reference sequence). The CDR3 loop reads CAWRTGSGNTIYF. DNA for the CDR3: TGTGCCTGGAGAACGGGCTCTGGAAACACCATATATTTT. Variable domain in full (rest from reference TRBV30 and TRBJ1-3): SQTIHQWPATLVQPVGSPLSLECTVEGTSNPNLYWYRQAAGRGLQLLFYSVGIGQISSEVPQNLSASRPQDRQFILSSKKLLLSDSGFYLCAWRTGSGNTIYFGEGSWLTVV.